The next 32 T cell receptor beta chains were all read from a single sample in a study of T cells in Graves' hyperthyroidism and ophthalmopathy. Researchers amplified the TCR beta CDR3 regions from RNA transcripts. A set of HTBI primers served as the primers for a first-round RT-PCR of the TCR CDR3. TCRdb recomputed calls from the multiplex PCR reads with MiXCR, one row per CDR3 protein. Of approximately 620,000 distinct CDR3 sequences in the sample, around 14% were seen once. Sequenced sample: blood. All receptors come from a woman aged 25-40 years with Graves' hyperthyroidism that later progressed to Graves' ophthalmopathy.

This clonotype was seen ten or more times. This chain joins TRBV28 and TRBJ1-6; 9 positions match TRBD1. CDR1 MDHEN and CDR2 SYDVKM come from the germline V gene. The CDR3 extends over 14 amino acids. V lost 8 bases to trimming and J lost 6 bases; unmatched junction nucleotides: 5. The CDR3, as DNA: TGTGCCAGCTGTAGGGGACAGGGTAATTCACCCCTCCACTTT. As protein: CASCRGQGNSPLHF.

This clonotype has ten or more counts. The chain links TRBV15 to TRBJ1-2; maybe TRBD1 (6 bases). V was trimmed by 1 base and J by 8 bases, leaving 17 bases between them. This CDR3 is 15 amino acids long. Per the germline V gene, CDR1 is LNHNV and CDR2 is YYDKDF (reference sequence). The CDR3 loop reads CATSRGGQMNEGYTF. In nucleotides, the CDR3 is TGTGCCACCAGCAGAGGAGGACAGATGAATGAGGGCTACACCTTC. The full variable domain, rest sourced from reference TRBV15 and TRBJ1-2, is DAMVIQNPRYQVTQFGKPVTLSCSQTLNHNVMYWYQQKSSQAPKLLFHYYDKDFNNEADTPDNFQSRRPNTSFCFLDIRSPGLGDTAMYLCATSRGGQMNEGYTFGSGTRLTVV.

Only a few counts were recorded for this clonotype. The missing conserved phenylalanine or tryptophan at the end of this CDR3 makes a read error likely. V is TRBV28 and J is TRBJ1-2; no clear D. CDR1 and CDR2 from the germline V gene are MDHEN and SYDVKM. Deletions cut 6 bases from V and 8 bases from J, with 19 bases between. This CDR3 has 14 amino acids. The CDR3: CASSPDRRDEGYTL. CDR3 DNA sequence: TGTGCCAGCAGCCCCGATAGGCGGGATGAAGGCTACACCCTC.

This clonotype was counted only a few times. The rearrangement joins TRBV19 to TRBJ2-1, with 11 nucleotides matching TRBD2. The germline CDR1 and CDR2 sequences are LNHDA and SQIVND (reference sequence). CDR3 length: 16 amino acids. The V segment lost 6 bases and the J segment 5 bases; nucleotides outside the gene matches: 9. The CDR3 reads CASSAPGTSGHNEQFF. CDR3 in DNA: TGTGCCAGTAGCGCCCCCGGGACTAGCGGCCACAATGAGCAGTTCTTC.

The gene calls are TRBV28 and TRBJ1-1; D unclear. Trimming pared 5 bases from V and 7 bases from J, leaving 14 bases between. This CDR3 spans 13 amino acids. The germline gives CDR1 MDHEN, CDR2 SYDVKM. CDR3 DNA sequence: TGTGCCAGCAGTGTCGTCCCCCGGGGTGAAGCTTTCTTT. It specifies CASSVVPRGEAFF.

A word on this clonotype: As the CDR3 is not closed by the conserved phenylalanine or tryptophan, this likely results from a read error. It is unclear where the CDR3 begins or ends on the DNA, so no DNA is shown, and the CDR3 is as TCRdb lists it. This rearrangement joins TRBV30 to TRBJ1-1. Germline values: CDR1 GTSNPN, CDR2 SVGIG (reference sequence). The CDR3 is 13 residues long, counting both termini. Here the CDR3 reads CAWSVQGGTEGFV.

The V and J genes are TRBV11-2 and TRBJ2-1, with TRBD2 matching over 12 bases. J gave up 4 bases and V 5 bases, and 6 bases lay outside the gene matches. The CDR3 contains 16 residues. Germline assignment: CDR1 SGHAT and CDR2 FQNNGV. The CDR3 DNA sequence: TGTGCCAGCAGCCCAACCCTAGCGGGAGGGTACAATGAGCAGTTCTTC. Translated, it gives CASSPTLAGGYNEQFF.

This clonotype has a count of ten or more. The chain is built from TRBV29-1 and TRBJ2-7; TRBD2 aligns across 8 bases. V shed 0 bases, J shed 3 bases, and the junction held 7 bases outside the gene matches. The CDR3 runs 15 residues. Germline CDR1 is SQVTM and CDR2 is ANQGSEA. The CDR3 spells CSVEDPGGSSYEQYF. DNA of the CDR3: TGCAGCGTTGAAGACCCGGGAGGGAGTAGCTACGAGCAGTACTTC.

This clonotype was seen repeatedly, ten times or more. The chain employs TRBV20-1 and TRBJ2-5; 9 bases match TRBD2. Germline loops: CDR1 DFQATT, CDR2 SNEGSKA (reference sequence). V trimming: 1 base; J trimming: 5 bases; junction bases outside the gene matches: 14. The CDR3 extends over 17 amino acids. The CDR3 sequence is CSARGGRASWFQETQYF. The CDR3 DNA follows: TGCAGTGCTAGAGGCGGGAGGGCATCCTGGTTTCAGGAGACCCAGTACTTC.

This clonotype was observed at least ten times. J is TRBJ1-1 and V is TRBV3-1; a possible D gene is TRBD1 (5 bases). Trimming pared 2 bases from V and 1 base from J, leaving 14 bases between. This CDR3 region has 16 residues. CDR1 is LGHDT and CDR2 is YNNKEL in the germline V gene (reference sequence). CDR3 amino acids: CASSQRGRATNTEAFF. The DNA for the CDR3 is TGTGCCAGCAGCCAAAGGGGACGGGCTACGAACACTGAAGCTTTCTTT.

This clonotype was recorded many times. The J gene is TRBJ2-7, the V gene TRBV12-3 or TRBV12-4, with D possibly being TRBD1 (7 bases). V was trimmed by 4 bases and J by 0 bases, leaving 10 bases between them. This CDR3 has 14 amino acids. The CDR3 region is CASSSGGLSYEQYF. The CDR3 DNA is TGTGCCAGCAGTTCAGGGGGACTCTCCTACGAGCAGTACTTC.

This chain uses TRBV20-1 with TRBJ1-2; D remains unclear. Germline V gene lookup returns CDR1 DFQATT and CDR2 SNEGSKA (reference sequence). This CDR3 comprises 14 residues. The V gene lost 5 bases and the J gene lost 0 bases, with 13 bases spanning the gap. CDR3 DNA: TGCAGTGCTCCGTTGGTGCGCACTAACTATGGCTACACCTTC. This codes for CSAPLVRTNYGYTF.

This clonotype came up many times. This chain links TRBV13 with TRBJ2-5, with 8 bases that match TRBD1. Unmatched junction bases numbered 5, after V lost 5 bases and J lost 3 bases. The germline V gene has CDR1 PRHDT and CDR2 FYEKMQ (reference sequence). The CDR3 totals 14 residues. As DNA, the CDR3 is TGTGCCAGCAGCCCTGGACAGGGTAAAGAGACCCAGTACTTC. This translates into CASSPGQGKETQYF.

This clonotype was seen only a few times. The rearrangement uses TRBV24-1 and TRBJ1-2; D gene unclear. V dropped 1 base and J dropped 2 bases, with 7 bases sitting between them. The germline gives CDR1 KGHDR, CDR2 SFDVKD. This CDR3 has 14 residues. The CDR3 coding sequence is TGTGCCACCAGTGATTTCAACACCAACTATGGCTACACCTTC. It encodes CATSDFNTNYGYTF.

This clonotype was observed a handful of times. The CDR3 sequence is CATSRDRGGDETQYF. The CDR3 DNA sequence: TGTGCCACCAGCAGAGATCGTGGCGGAGACGAGACCCAGTACTTC. The genes are TRBV15 and TRBJ2-5; no firm D call. This CDR3 is built from 15 residues. Germline CDR1 LNHNV, CDR2 YYDKDF (reference sequence). Between the trimmed V and J ends, which lost 0 bases and 5 bases, there was a span of 13 bases.

This clonotype was found many times. The rearrangement joins TRBV6-1 to TRBJ1-3; no definite D call. Germline-derived CDR1 and CDR2 are MNHNS and SASEGT. The CDR3 extends over 13 amino acids. The ends were cut back, 7 bases at V and 0 bases at J, with 7 bases in the middle. The CDR3 loop is CASTSGSGNTIYF. The CDR3 bases are TGTGCCAGCACCAGTGGCTCTGGAAACACCATATATTTT.

Only a few counts were recorded for this clonotype. Written as DNA, the CDR3 is TGTGCCAGCAGCGTAGGAGGGACTAGCGGGAAAGATACGCAGTATTTT. It yields the protein CASSVGGTSGKDTQYF. The rearrangement joins TRBV9 to TRBJ2-3, with 13 bases lining up with TRBD2. V shed 0 bases and J 5 bases; nucleotides not matched to a gene: 3. This CDR3 contains 16 residues. Germline V lookup: CDR1 SGDLS, CDR2 YYNGEE. Drawing the rest from reference TRBV9 and TRBJ2-3, the complete variable domain is DSGVTQTPKHLITATGQRVTLRCSPRSGDLSVYWYQQSLDQGLQFLIQYYNGEERAKGNILERFSAQQFPDLHSELNLSSLELGDSALYFCASSVGGTSGKDTQYFGPGTRLTVL.

This clonotype was seen many times. The chain is built from TRBV27 and TRBJ2-1; maybe TRBD1 (7 bases). The ends were cut back, 6 bases at V and 6 bases at J, with 15 bases in the middle. Germline CDR1 reads MNHEY; CDR2 reads SMNVEV (reference sequence). The CDR3 contains 14 residues. The CDR3 is CASRSRGAANEQFF. The CDR3 region has the DNA TGTGCCAGCAGGTCCAGGGGGGCGGCCAATGAGCAGTTCTTC.

This clonotype showed up many times. This chain joins TRBV12-3 or TRBV12-4 and TRBJ2-6; maybe TRBD2 (6 bases). The CDR3 has 16 residues. V was trimmed by 2 bases and J by 2 bases, leaving 10 bases between them. CDR3 residues: CASSLYGGAGANVLTF. DNA for the CDR3: TGTGCCAGCAGTTTATATGGAGGGGCTGGGGCCAACGTCCTGACTTTC.

This clonotype has at least ten counts. The V and J genes are TRBV12-3 or TRBV12-4 and TRBJ2-1, with D possibly being TRBD2 (7 bases). Trimming removed 10 bases from V and 7 bases from J, with 23 bases in between. The CDR3 is made up of 15 amino acids. The CDR3 spells CATKAQRRGANEQFF. The CDR3 DNA reads TGTGCCACCAAGGCCCAGCGACGGGGGGCTAATGAGCAGTTCTTC.

This clonotype was picked up one time. The chain is built from TRBV9 and TRBJ2-1, with unresolved D. V was cut by 5 bases and J by 9 bases, with 12 bases left in between. Germline V CDR1 and CDR2: SGDLS, YYNGEE. CDR3 length: 12 residues. The CDR3 DNA follows: TGTGCCAGCAGGGCTTACCTCCCTGAGCAGTTCTTC. Translated, it gives CASRAYLPEQFF.

This clonotype was seen repeatedly, ten times or more. The chain uses TRBV12-3 or TRBV12-4 and TRBJ1-1; unclear D gene. Deletions cut 3 bases from V and 5 bases from J, with 10 bases between. CDR3 length: 13 residues. CDR3 DNA sequence: TGTGCCAGCAGTTTGCAGCGGGAAACTGAAGCTTTCTTT. This gives the protein CASSLQRETEAFF.

The CDR3 DNA sequence: TGCAGTGCCCTGACAGGGGATGGGGCAGAGACCCAGTACTTC. Its protein is CSALTGDGAETQYF. The chain has TRBV20-1 and TRBJ2-5, with 8 bases lining up with TRBD1. The V and J ends lost 6 bases and 4 bases, in that order; junction bases with no gene match: 10. There are 14 residues in the CDR3. The germline V gene encodes CDR1 DFQATT and CDR2 SNEGSKA (reference sequence).

Notes on this clonotype: This clone may be a read error of a much larger clone one base away. The V and J genes are TRBV7-6 and TRBJ1-1; a weak D match, TRBD1 (5 bases). Germline loops: CDR1 SGHVS, CDR2 FNYEAQ. The CDR3 loop spans 15 amino acids. The CDR3 sequence: CASSPSLGENTKAFF. CDR3 nucleotides: TGTGCCAGCAGCCCTTCATTGGGGGAGAACACTAAAGCTTTCTTT.

There are a few counts of this clonotype. The chain combines TRBV12-5 with TRBJ2-3; D uncertain. The V gene's germline CDR1 is LGHNT and CDR2 FRNRAP. Between the trimmed V and J ends, which lost 0 bases and 5 bases, there was a span of 24 bases. This CDR3 contains 19 residues. The CDR3 loop reads CASGLVLGTERAPGDTQYF. CDR3 nucleotides: TGTGCTAGTGGTTTGGTACTCGGAACAGAGCGAGCACCAGGAGATACGCAGTATTTT.

This clonotype was counted many times. The chain employs TRBV2 and TRBJ1-5, with D tentatively TRBD1 (6 bases). Trimming took 3 bases from V and 6 from J, leaving 15 bases between them. The CDR3 consists of 15 residues. The V gene's germline CDR1 is SNHLY and CDR2 FYNNEI. CDR3 protein: CASSDIRGAAQPQHF. The CDR3 nucleotides read TGTGCCAGCAGTGATATCCGGGGGGCGGCTCAGCCCCAGCATTTT.

This clonotype was picked up many times. The chain joins TRBV3-1 to TRBJ2-7; D not resolved. CDR1 and CDR2 from the germline V gene are LGHDT and YNNKEL (reference sequence). The V end lost 1 base, the J end lost 5 bases, and 9 bases lay between the germline ends. The CDR3 is 13 amino acids. The chain's CDR3 is CASSQVRKDEQYF. In nucleotides, the CDR3 is TGTGCCAGCAGCCAAGTGAGAAAGGACGAGCAGTACTTC.

This clonotype came up many times. This sequence joins TRBV3-1 and TRBJ2-5; no firm D call. CDR1 is LGHDT, CDR2 YNNKEL, per germline (reference sequence). V was shortened by 2 bases and J by 5 bases, with 9 bases between the two germline ends. There are 13 residues in the CDR3. The CDR3 loop is CASSQRAGETQYF. The DNA of the CDR3 is TGTGCCAGCAGCCAAAGGGCTGGGGAGACCCAGTACTTC.

A few counts support this clonotype. The genes are TRBV5-1 and TRBJ2-3; D perhaps matches TRBD2 (6 bases). Trimming pared 3 bases from V and 0 bases from J, leaving 11 bases between. The CDR3 spans 15 residues. The germline V gene has CDR1 SGHRS and CDR2 YFSETQ. The DNA for the CDR3 is TGCGCCAGCAGCTCCAGGACTACCAGCACAGATACGCAGTATTTT. It translates to CASSSRTTSTDTQYF.

This clonotype appeared many times. The CDR3 sequence: CASSGTVETGELFF. CDR3 nucleotides: TGTGCCAGCAGTGGTACAGTTGAAACCGGGGAGCTGTTTTTT. The J gene is TRBJ2-2, the V gene TRBV2; no definite D call. The germline V gene has CDR1 SNHLY and CDR2 FYNNEI. With 4 bases removed from V and 5 bases from J, the gap between germline ends came to 11 bases. CDR3 length equals 14 residues.

This clonotype was found many times. This chain uses TRBV7-3 with TRBJ2-3; 8 nucleotides match TRBD2. Germline V lookup: CDR1 SGHTA, CDR2 FQGTGA. Trimming removed 2 bases from V and 2 bases from J; junction bases left unmatched: 6. CDR3 length equals 16 residues. CDR3: CASSLQTSADTDTQYF. The CDR3 nucleotides are TGTGCCAGCAGCTTACAGACTAGCGCTGACACAGATACGCAGTATTTT. Together with reference TRBV7-3 and TRBJ2-3, the CDR3 gives the full variable domain: GAGVSQTPSNKVTEKGKYVELRCDPISGHTALYWYRQSLGQGPEFLIYFQGTGAADDSGLPNDRFFAVRPEGSVSTLKIQRTERGDSAVYLCASSLQTSADTDTQYFGPGTRLTVL.

This clonotype was seen ten or more times. The chain links TRBV12-3 or TRBV12-4 to TRBJ2-7; weak D call: TRBD1 (6 bases). This CDR3 comprises 13 residues. Between the trimmed V and J ends, which lost 4 bases and 6 bases, there was a span of 13 bases. This CDR3 is CASSSDRSAEQYF. In nucleotides, the CDR3 is TGTGCCAGCAGTTCGGACAGATCGGCCGAGCAGTACTTC.